This TCR beta chain was identified during a study of T cell clones after liver transplantation. V shed 5 bases, J shed 3 bases, and the junction held 7 bases outside the gene matches. The CDR3 has 14 residues. The V gene's germline CDR1 is MDHEN and CDR2 SYDVKM. Assay used: immunoSEQ multiplex PCR; TCRdb lists only in-frame clones, some missing. There are tens of thousands of clones in the sample; roughly four fifths occur only once, and approximately 0.47% lies in the top ten. The input for sequencing was CD4+ T cells from blood, taken approximately 3.5 years after liver transplant. The sequence came from a human patient who received a liver transplant. The T cells may partly be graft donor cells. The chain joins TRBV28 to TRBJ2-7, with 7 bases lining up with TRBD2. In DNA, the CDR3 is TGTGCCAGCAGTCCCGGGACTACCCACTACGAGCAGTACTTC. The encoded protein is CASSPGTTHYEQYF.